Following are 15 T cell receptor beta chains from one sample sequenced in a study of beta chain features in type 1 diabetes. Sequencing targeted expressed TCRB transcripts, as all isolated RNA had been reverse transcribed. Assay used: immunoSEQ multiplex PCR; TCRdb lists only in-frame clones, some missing. The sample shows about 250,000 clones, approximately 14% of them seen only once. The specimen sequenced was naive CD4+ T cells from blood. The receptor set was obtained from a woman in her thirties or forties in good health.

This clone has more than one count but fewer than ten. The rearrangement uses TRBV11-2 and TRBJ1-3; 7 positions agree with TRBD1. Germline assignment: CDR1 SGHAT and CDR2 FQNNGV. The ends lost 5 bases at V and 4 bases at J; junction bases unmatched: 5. There are 14 residues in the CDR3. The CDR3 DNA reads TGTGCCAGCAGCAGGGGGCTAGGAGGAAACACCATATATTTT. It encodes CASSRGLGGNTIYF. The full variable domain, rest sourced from reference TRBV11-2 and TRBJ1-3, is EAGVAQSPRYKIIEKRQSVAFWCNPISGHATLYWYQQILGQGPKLLIQFQNNGVVDDSQLPKDRFSAERLKGVDSTLKIQPAKLEDSAVYLCASSRGLGGNTIYFGEGSWLTVV.

V and J are TRBV5-1 and TRBJ2-2; D not certain. Germline lookup yields CDR1 SGHRS and CDR2 YFSETQ. Trimming took 6 bases from V and 0 from J, leaving 18 bases between them. The CDR3 spans 17 residues. CDR3 nucleotide sequence: TGCGCCAGCACCAACTTGCTTAGAGGAGCGAACACCGGGGAGCTGTTTTTT. This sequence encodes CASTNLLRGANTGELFF.

In this sample, this clone turned up many times. This chain uses TRBV6-6 with TRBJ2-3, with 7 bases identical to TRBD1. Losses at the gene ends were 5 bases for V and 1 base for J; bases not matched to a gene: 3. CDR3 size: 14 residues. Germline CDR1 MNHNY, CDR2 SVGAGI (reference sequence). As DNA, the CDR3 is TGTGCCAGCAGTGACAGGGTTGGCACAGATACGCAGTATTTT. Its translation: CASSDRVGTDTQYF.

The chain couples TRBV5-1 to TRBJ2-7, with 9 nucleotides matching TRBD2. The junction had 5 bases not matched to a gene; V was cut back by 0 bases and J by 1 base. Germline lookup yields CDR1 SGHRS and CDR2 YFSETQ. CDR3 size: 16 residues. DNA of the CDR3: TGCGCCAGCAGCTTGGACCCAGCGGGGGGATCCTACGAGCAGTACTTC. It encodes CASSLDPAGGSYEQYF.

This clone was detected a few times. CDR3 region: CASSYSLAAGGGELFF. For the CDR3, the DNA is TGTGCCAGCAGTTACTCACTAGCAGCGGGCGGCGGGGAGCTGTTTTTT. V gene TRBV6-5 combines with J gene TRBJ2-2, with D possibly TRBD2 on 6 matching bases. Between the trimmed V and J ends, which lost 0 bases and 7 bases, there was a span of 15 bases. Germline values: CDR1 MNHEY, CDR2 SVGAGI. The CDR3 contains 16 residues.

The gene calls are TRBV27 and TRBJ2-1, with TRBD2 matching over 15 bases. With 2 bases clipped from V and 10 bases from J, the junction kept 3 bases outside the gene matches. From germline, CDR1 is MNHEY and CDR2 SMNVEV (reference sequence). The CDR3 is made up of 15 amino acids. The CDR3 region is CASSLPGLAGGEQFF. As DNA, the CDR3 is TGTGCCAGCAGTTTACCCGGACTAGCGGGGGGGGAGCAGTTCTTC.

V and J are TRBV6-1 and TRBJ1-1, with 8 bases matching TRBD1. The ends lost 4 bases at V and 4 bases at J; junction bases unmatched: 11. The CDR3 is made up of 16 amino acids. Germline CDR1 and CDR2: MNHNS and SASEGT. The CDR3 coding sequence is TGTGCCAGCAGTGCGATACCCAGGGGGCTGAGCACTGAAGCTTTCTTT. Translated: CASSAIPRGLSTEAFF.

This chain connects TRBV7-2 to TRBJ2-1, with TRBD1 as a possible D gene (6 bases). The germline V gene has CDR1 SGHTA and CDR2 FQGNSA. Trimming left V 9 bases short and J 4 bases short, with 16 bases between. CDR3 length: 14 amino acids. CDR3: CASSQYRDYNEQFF. The CDR3 DNA reads TGTGCCAGTTCCCAATACAGGGATTACAATGAGCAGTTCTTC.

The sample holds a few counts of this clone. The chain has TRBV5-4 and TRBJ1-1, with TRBD1 matching 7 bases. Germline V gives CDR1 SGHNT, CDR2 YYREEE (reference sequence). The CDR3 has 15 amino acids. V lost 0 bases to trimming and J lost 3 bases; unmatched junction nucleotides: 5. The CDR3 loop is CASSLAGQRYTEAFF. In nucleotides, the CDR3 is TGTGCCAGCAGCTTGGCGGGACAGAGATACACTGAAGCTTTCTTT.

The rearrangement uses TRBV4-1 and TRBJ2-5, with 11 positions matching TRBD2. The V segment lost 3 bases and the J segment 5 bases; nucleotides outside the gene matches: 14. Germline V gene data show CDR1 as MGHRA and CDR2 as YSYEKL. The CDR3 has 18 residues. This CDR3 is CASSQGLAGGLLGETQYF. DNA for the CDR3: TGCGCCAGCAGCCAGGGCCTAGCGGGGGGTCTCCTAGGGGAGACCCAGTACTTC.

The chain couples TRBV29-1 to TRBJ1-4; possibly TRBD1 for D (5 bases). CDR1 is SQVTM, CDR2 ANQGSEA, per germline. The CDR3 has 13 amino acids. Trimming took off 7 bases at V and 8 bases at J, with 17 bases between the two ends. This CDR3 is CSARVGAGEKLFF. In DNA form, the CDR3 reads TGCAGCGCGCGGGTCGGGGCGGGGGAAAAACTGTTTTTT.

This chain links TRBV6-5 with TRBJ1-5; TRBD1 matches at 10 bases. This CDR3 has 15 residues. Germline loops: CDR1 MNHEY, CDR2 SVGAGI. Trimming cost V 6 bases and J 2 bases; bases outside gene matches: 4. DNA for the CDR3: TGTGCCAGCAGGAGACAGGGGGCGGGCAATCAGCCCCAGCATTTT. It is translated as CASRRQGAGNQPQHF.

This clone was observed a few times. V gene TRBV18 combines with J gene TRBJ2-7; TRBD2 is a possible D gene (5 bases). This CDR3 is 14 amino acids long. The V end was cut by 2 bases, the J end by 7 bases, with 15 bases between. Germline lookup yields CDR1 KGHSH and CDR2 LQKENI. Written as DNA, the CDR3 is TGTGCCAGCTCACCAGGGCTAGCAGCCTTGGAGCAGTACTTC. It specifies CASSPGLAALEQYF. Combining the CDR3 with reference TRBV18 and TRBJ2-7 gives the whole variable domain NAGVMQNPRHLVRRRGQEARLRCSPMKGHSHVYWYRQLPEEGLKFMVYLQKENIIDESGMPKERFSAEFPKEGPSILRIQQVVRGDSAAYFCASSPGLAALEQYFGPGTRLTVT.

This chain joins TRBV7-2 and TRBJ1-1; tentatively, D is TRBD1 (5 bases). Germline values: CDR1 SGHTA, CDR2 FQGNSA. V gave up 2 bases and J gave up 4 bases, with 14 bases separating them. This CDR3 has 15 amino acids. CDR3 coding DNA: TGTGCCAGCAGCTTACGGGGGGAAGTCAGCACTGAAGCTTTCTTT. Amino acid sequence: CASSLRGEVSTEAFF.

The gene calls are TRBV9 and TRBJ2-5, with 7 bases aligning to TRBD2. After removal of 1 base from V and 2 bases from J, the junction contained 8 bases not matched to a gene. Germline CDR1 reads SGDLS; CDR2 reads YYNGEE. The CDR3 contains 16 residues. CDR3 residues: CASSVSQRGGQETQYF. In nucleotides, the CDR3 is TGTGCCAGCAGCGTATCCCAGCGGGGCGGACAAGAGACCCAGTACTTC.